Shown below are 5 T cell receptor beta chains from a single sample sequenced in a study of blood T cell repertoires in COVID-19. Assay used: immunoSEQ multiplex PCR; TCRdb lists only in-frame clones, some missing. The sample includes fewer than 85,000 clones, approximately 89% seen only once; the top ten take 4.5% to 7%. The source material was peripheral blood. These receptor sequences come from a man aged 50-59 years with active COVID-19.

The chain uses TRBV7-2 and TRBJ2-7; 7 positions agree with TRBD2. The V gene end was trimmed by 3 bases and the J gene end by 1 base; junction bases not matched to a gene: 6. CDR1 SGHTA and CDR2 FQGNSA come from the germline V gene. This CDR3 has 15 residues. The CDR3, as DNA: TGTGCCAGCAGCTTGGGGGGGTTAGGATCCTACGAGCAGTACTTC. Protein product: CASSLGGLGSYEQYF.

The chain couples TRBV11-2 to TRBJ1-1, with 8 bases matching TRBD1. Germline assignment: CDR1 SGHAT and CDR2 FQNNGV. Trimming cost V 6 bases and J 0 bases; bases outside gene matches: 12. This CDR3 has 17 residues. CDR3 region: CASRERTGLDMNTEAFF. The CDR3 bases are TGTGCCAGCAGAGAAAGGACAGGGCTAGATATGAACACTGAAGCTTTCTTT.

V is TRBV13 and J is TRBJ1-6; a possible D gene is TRBD1 (6 bases). The ends were cut back, 4 bases at V and 4 bases at J, with 14 bases in the middle. Looked up from germline, CDR1 is PRHDT and CDR2 is FYEKMQ (reference sequence). The CDR3 totals 16 residues. The CDR3 DNA reads TGTGCCAGCAGCTCAGCTTCGGACAGTTATAATTCACCCCTCCACTTT. It codes for CASSSASDSYNSPLHF.

The chain has TRBV6-1 and TRBJ1-1; TRBD1 matches at 9 bases. J gave up 11 bases and V 3 bases, and 16 bases lay outside the gene matches. This CDR3 region has 16 residues. Looked up from germline, CDR1 is MNHNS and CDR2 is SASEGT. The CDR3 sequence is CASSDDRGTGRSGAFF. For the CDR3, the DNA is TGTGCCAGCAGTGACGACAGGGGGACAGGCCGTTCTGGCGCTTTCTTT.

The V gene is TRBV7-7, the J gene TRBJ2-5, with TRBD2 matching 9 bases. This CDR3 is built from 15 residues. The V gene end was trimmed by 5 bases and the J gene end by 2 bases; junction bases not matched to a gene: 6. Germline CDR1 and CDR2: SSHAT and FNYEAQ (reference sequence). CDR3 bases: TGTGCCAGCAGCCCGAGCGGGGGGATACAAGAGACCCAGTACTTC. Its translation is CASSPSGGIQETQYF.